The clone carrying this TCR beta chain has a single count. The antigen is undetermined. The sample comes from a study of cytomegalovirus exposure and HLA in healthy donors. Study-level results: For most TCR beta V segments, an earlier analysis put the productive rate at about 90% or about 30% of the time.

Primers included in the PCR were 60 Vbeta and 13 Jbeta primers. Data came from immunoSEQ multiplex PCR; TCRdb stores just in-frame clones and leaves some out. The sample holds roughly 100,000 clones, approximately 72% seen once. CDR3 size: 12 residues. V was cut by 6 bases and J by 8 bases, with 14 bases left in between. Germline CDR1 LGHNT, CDR2 FRNRAP. The sample consisted of PBMCs. The sequence came from a man younger than 45 in good health and CMV-seronegative. The chain recombines TRBV12-5 with TRBJ2-7, with unresolved D. In DNA, the CDR3 is TGTGCTAGTGGCTTCAATGAGTATCAGCAGTACTTC. This sequence encodes CASGFNEYQQYF.